The clone carrying this T cell receptor (beta chain) was counted a few times. Its specificity is not known. Looked up from germline, CDR1 is PRHDT and CDR2 is FYEKMQ (reference sequence). V was cut by 2 bases and J by 5 bases, with 13 bases left in between. CDR3 length: 14 residues. This record belongs to a study of beta chain features in type 1 diabetes. General study results and limits: Among all four CD4+ subsets, Type 1 diabetes patients had TCRB CDR3s that were moderately but significantly shorter. PCR, the amplification step, might favor shorter templates, equally in patients and controls.

TCRB transcripts that were expressed got sequenced, as all of the isolated RNA had been reverse transcribed. Roughly 3.6 million reads, on average, came from each naive, central memory and regulatory T cell sample. The table came from immunoSEQ multiplex PCR; TCRdb's copy has only in-frame clones and leaves some out. The sample carries just over 450,000 clones, around 30% recorded once. In total, each donor contributed a single heparinised blood draw that averaged around 100 mL. The rearrangement joins TRBV13 to TRBJ2-7; D is perhaps TRBD2 (7 bases). Sequenced material: naive CD4+ T cells from blood. The receptor was isolated from a young man in good health. CDR3 in DNA: TGTGCCAGCAGCTTAAACAGGGAGGGCAACGAGCAGTACTTC. It encodes CASSLNREGNEQYF. Based on the CDR3 plus reference TRBV13 and TRBJ2-7, the full variable domain is AAGVIQSPRHLIKEKRETATLKCYPIPRHDTVYWYQQGPGQDPQFLISFYEKMQSDKGSIPDRFSAQQFSDYHSELNMSSLELGDSALYFCASSLNREGNEQYFGPGTRLTVT.